This TCR beta chain comes out of a study of control samples from healthy donors and cancer patients. Profiled with immunoSEQ multiplex PCR; TCRdb holds only in-frame clones, not every one. Found here are about 110,000 clones, 75% to 90% of them singletons; the top ten hold approximately 15%. The CDR3 loop spans 14 amino acids. Germline V gene sequence: CDR1 MNHEY, CDR2 SVGAGI. V lost 5 bases and J lost 1, with 10 bases in between. V usage is TRBV6-5 and J usage is TRBJ2-3; D remains ambiguous. This sequence originates from a woman aged 45 to 65 in good health. Specimen: blood. The CDR3 reads CASSLSIGTDTQYF. CDR3 coding DNA: TGTGCCAGCAGTCTATCGATAGGCACAGATACGCAGTATTTT.